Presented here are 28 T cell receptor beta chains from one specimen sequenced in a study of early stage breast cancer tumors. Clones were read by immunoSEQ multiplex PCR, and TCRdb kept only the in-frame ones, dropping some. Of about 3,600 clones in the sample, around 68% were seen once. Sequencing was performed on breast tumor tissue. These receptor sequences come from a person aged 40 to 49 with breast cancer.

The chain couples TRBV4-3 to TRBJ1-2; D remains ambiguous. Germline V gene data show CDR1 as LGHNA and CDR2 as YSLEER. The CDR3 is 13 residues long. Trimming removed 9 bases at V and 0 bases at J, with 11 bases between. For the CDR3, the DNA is TGCGCCAGTAGAGACACAGCTAACTATGGCTACACCTTC. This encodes CASRDTANYGYTF.

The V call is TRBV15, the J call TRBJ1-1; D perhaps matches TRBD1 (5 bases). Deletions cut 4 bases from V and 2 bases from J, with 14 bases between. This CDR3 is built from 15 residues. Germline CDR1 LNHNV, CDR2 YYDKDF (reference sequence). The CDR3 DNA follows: TGTGCCACCAGCACTTTAAGGGACCCCAACACTGAAGCTTTCTTT. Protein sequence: CATSTLRDPNTEAFF.

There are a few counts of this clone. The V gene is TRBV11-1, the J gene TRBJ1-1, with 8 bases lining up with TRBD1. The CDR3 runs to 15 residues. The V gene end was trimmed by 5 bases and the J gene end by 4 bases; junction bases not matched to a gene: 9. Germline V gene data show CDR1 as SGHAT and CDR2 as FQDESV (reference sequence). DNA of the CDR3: TGTGCCAGCAGCGTCGGACAGGGCGTGAGCACTGAAGCTTTCTTT. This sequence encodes CASSVGQGVSTEAFF. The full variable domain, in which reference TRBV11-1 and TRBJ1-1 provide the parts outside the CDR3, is EAEVAQSPRYKITEKSQAVAFWCDPISGHATLYWYRQILGQGPELLVQFQDESVVDDSQLPKDRFSAERLKGVDSTLKIQPAELGDSAMYLCASSVGQGVSTEAFFGQGTRLTVV.

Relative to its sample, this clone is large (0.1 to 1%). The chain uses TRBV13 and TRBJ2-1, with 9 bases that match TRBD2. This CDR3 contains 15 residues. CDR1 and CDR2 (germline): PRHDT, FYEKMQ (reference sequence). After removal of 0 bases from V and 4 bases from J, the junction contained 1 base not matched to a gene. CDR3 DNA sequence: TGTGCCAGCAGCTTAGGGACTAGCGGATACAATGAGCAGTTCTTC. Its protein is CASSLGTSGYNEQFF.

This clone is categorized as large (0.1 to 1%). This CDR3 reads CASTTNTGEQFF. CDR3 bases: TGTGCCAGCACTACTAATACAGGCGAGCAGTTCTTC. The chain is built from TRBV9 and TRBJ2-1; possibly TRBD1 for D (5 bases). This CDR3 has 12 residues. From germline, CDR1 is SGDLS and CDR2 YYNGEE. V was shortened by 6 bases and J by 10 bases, with 14 bases between the two germline ends.

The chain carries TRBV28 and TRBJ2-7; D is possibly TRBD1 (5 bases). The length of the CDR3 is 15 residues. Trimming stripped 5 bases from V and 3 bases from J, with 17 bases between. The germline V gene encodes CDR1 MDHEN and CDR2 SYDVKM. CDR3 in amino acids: CASSGVVWTNYEQYF. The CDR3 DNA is TGTGCCAGCAGTGGGGTCGTATGGACAAACTACGAGCAGTACTTC.

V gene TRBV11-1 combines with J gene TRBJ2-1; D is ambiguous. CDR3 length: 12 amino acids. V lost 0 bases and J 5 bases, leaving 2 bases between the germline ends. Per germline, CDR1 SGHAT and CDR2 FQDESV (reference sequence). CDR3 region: CASSLANNEQFF. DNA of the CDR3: TGTGCCAGCAGCTTAGCCAACAATGAGCAGTTCTTC.

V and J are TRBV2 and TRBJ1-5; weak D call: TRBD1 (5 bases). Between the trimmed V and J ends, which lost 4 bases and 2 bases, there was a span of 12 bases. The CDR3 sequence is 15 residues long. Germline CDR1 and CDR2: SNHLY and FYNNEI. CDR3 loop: CASSVGGDGNQPQHF. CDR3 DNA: TGTGCCAGCAGTGTCGGGGGTGATGGCAATCAGCCCCAGCATTTT.

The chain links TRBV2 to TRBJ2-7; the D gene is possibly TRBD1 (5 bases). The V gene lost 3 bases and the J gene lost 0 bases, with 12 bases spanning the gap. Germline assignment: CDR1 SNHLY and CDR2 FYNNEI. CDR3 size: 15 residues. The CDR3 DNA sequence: TGTGCCAGCAGTGACTTCCAGGGATTCTCCTACGAGCAGTACTTC. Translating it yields CASSDFQGFSYEQYF.

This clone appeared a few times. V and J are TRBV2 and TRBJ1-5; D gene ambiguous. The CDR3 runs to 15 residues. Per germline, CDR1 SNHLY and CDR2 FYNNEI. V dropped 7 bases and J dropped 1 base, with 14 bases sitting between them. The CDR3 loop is CASKVSTMSNQPQHF. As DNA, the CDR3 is TGTGCCAGCAAGGTCTCCACGATGAGCAATCAGCCCCAGCATTTT. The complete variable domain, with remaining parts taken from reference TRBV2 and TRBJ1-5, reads EPEVTQTPSHQVTQMGQEVILRCVPISNHLYFYWYRQILGQKVEFLVSFYNNEISEKSEIFDDQFSVERPDGSNFTLKIRSTKLEDSAMYFCASKVSTMSNQPQHFGDGTRLSIL.

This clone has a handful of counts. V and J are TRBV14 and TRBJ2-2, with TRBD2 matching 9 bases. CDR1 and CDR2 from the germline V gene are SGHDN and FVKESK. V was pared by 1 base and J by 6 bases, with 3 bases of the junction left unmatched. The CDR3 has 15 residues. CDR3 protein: CASSQGTSVAGELFF. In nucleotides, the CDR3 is TGTGCCAGCAGCCAAGGGACTAGCGTCGCCGGGGAGCTGTTTTTT.

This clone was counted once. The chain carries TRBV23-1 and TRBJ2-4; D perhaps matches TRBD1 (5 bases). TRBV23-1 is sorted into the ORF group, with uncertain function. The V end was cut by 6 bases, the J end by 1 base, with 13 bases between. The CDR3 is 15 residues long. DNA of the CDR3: TGCGCCAGCAGAAGGGGTTTCGTGGCCAAAAACATTCAGTACTTC. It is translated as CASRRGFVAKNIQYF.

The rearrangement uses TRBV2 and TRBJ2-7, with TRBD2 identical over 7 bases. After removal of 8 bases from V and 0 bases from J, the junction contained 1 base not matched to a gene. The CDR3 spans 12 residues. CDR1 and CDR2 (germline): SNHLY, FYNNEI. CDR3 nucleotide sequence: TGTGCCAGCGGGGGGGTCTCCTACGAGCAGTACTTC. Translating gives CASGGVSYEQYF. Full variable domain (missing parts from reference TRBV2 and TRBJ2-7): EPEVTQTPSHQVTQMGQEVILRCVPISNHLYFYWYRQILGQKVEFLVSFYNNEISEKSEIFDDQFSVERPDGSNFTLKIRSTKLEDSAMYFCASGGVSYEQYFGPGTRLTVT.

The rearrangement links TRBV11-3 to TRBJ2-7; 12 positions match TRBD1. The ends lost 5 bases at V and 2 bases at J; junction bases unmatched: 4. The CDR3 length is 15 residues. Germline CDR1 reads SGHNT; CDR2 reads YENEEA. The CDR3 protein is CASSDRDRGPYEQYF. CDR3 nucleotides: TGTGCCAGCAGCGACCGGGACAGGGGGCCCTACGAGCAGTACTTC.

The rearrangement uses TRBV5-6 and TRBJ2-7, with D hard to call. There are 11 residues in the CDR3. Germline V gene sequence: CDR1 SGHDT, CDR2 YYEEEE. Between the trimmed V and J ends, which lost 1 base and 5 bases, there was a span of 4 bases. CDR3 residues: CASSLLNEQYF. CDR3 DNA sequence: TGTGCCAGCAGCTTGCTCAACGAGCAGTACTTC.

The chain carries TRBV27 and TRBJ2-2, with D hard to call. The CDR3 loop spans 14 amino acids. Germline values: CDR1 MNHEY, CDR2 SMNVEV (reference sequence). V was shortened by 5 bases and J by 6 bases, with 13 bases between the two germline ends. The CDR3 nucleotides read TGTGCCAGCAGTAAGGTCAGGAGCGCCGGGGAGCTGTTTTTT. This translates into CASSKVRSAGELFF.

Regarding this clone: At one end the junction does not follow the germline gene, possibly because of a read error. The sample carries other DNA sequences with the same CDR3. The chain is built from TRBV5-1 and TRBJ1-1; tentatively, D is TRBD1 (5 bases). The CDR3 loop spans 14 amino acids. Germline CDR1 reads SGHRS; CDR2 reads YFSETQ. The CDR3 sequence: CASSLGGGYTEAFF. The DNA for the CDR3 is TGTGCCAGCAGCTTGGGTGGGGGATACACTGAAGCTTTCTTT.

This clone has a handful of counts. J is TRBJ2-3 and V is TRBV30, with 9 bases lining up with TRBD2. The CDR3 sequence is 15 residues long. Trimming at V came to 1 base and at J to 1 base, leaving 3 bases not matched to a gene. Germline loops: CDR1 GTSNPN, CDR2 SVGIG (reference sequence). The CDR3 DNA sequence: TGTGCCTGGAGTGACGGCGGGAGGGGCACAGATACGCAGTATTTT. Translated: CAWSDGGRGTDTQYF.

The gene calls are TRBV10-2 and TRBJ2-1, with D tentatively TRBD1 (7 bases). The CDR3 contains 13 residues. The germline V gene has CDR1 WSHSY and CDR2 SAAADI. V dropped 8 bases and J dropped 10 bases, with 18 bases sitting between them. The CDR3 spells CASSGAPGGEQFF. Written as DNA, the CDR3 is TGCGCCAGCTCGGGAGCGCCAGGGGGAGAGCAGTTCTTC.

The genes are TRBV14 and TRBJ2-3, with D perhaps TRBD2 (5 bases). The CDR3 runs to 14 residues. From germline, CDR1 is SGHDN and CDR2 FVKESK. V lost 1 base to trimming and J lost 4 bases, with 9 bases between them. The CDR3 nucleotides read TGTGCCAGCAGCCAAGGTCCGGGGTCAGATACGCAGTATTTT. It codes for CASSQGPGSDTQYF.

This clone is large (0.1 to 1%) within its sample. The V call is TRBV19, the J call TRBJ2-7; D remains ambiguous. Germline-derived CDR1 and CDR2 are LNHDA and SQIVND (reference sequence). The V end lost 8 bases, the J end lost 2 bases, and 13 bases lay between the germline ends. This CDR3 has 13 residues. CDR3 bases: TGTGCCAGTGGTTACGGGCCGACCTACGAGCAGTACTTC. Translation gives CASGYGPTYEQYF.

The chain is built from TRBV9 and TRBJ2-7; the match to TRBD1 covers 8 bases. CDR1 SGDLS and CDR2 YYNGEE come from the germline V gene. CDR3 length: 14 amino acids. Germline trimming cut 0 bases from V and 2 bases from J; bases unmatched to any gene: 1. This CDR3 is CASSVGTGPYEQYF. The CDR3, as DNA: TGTGCCAGCAGCGTAGGGACAGGGCCCTACGAGCAGTACTTC.

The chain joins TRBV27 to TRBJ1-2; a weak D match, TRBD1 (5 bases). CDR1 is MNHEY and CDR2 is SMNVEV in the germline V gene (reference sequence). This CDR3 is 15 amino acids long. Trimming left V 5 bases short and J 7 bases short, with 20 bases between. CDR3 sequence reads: CASSRTGGWFGGYTF. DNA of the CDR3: TGTGCCAGCAGTCGAACGGGGGGATGGTTCGGTGGCTACACCTTC.

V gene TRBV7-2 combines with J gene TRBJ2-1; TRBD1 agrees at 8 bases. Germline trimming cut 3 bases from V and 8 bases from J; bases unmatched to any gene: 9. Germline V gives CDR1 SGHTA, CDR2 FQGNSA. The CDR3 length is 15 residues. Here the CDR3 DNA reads TGTGCCAGCAGCTTTCCCCACAGGGGGGTTTATGAGCAGTTCTTC. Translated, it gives CASSFPHRGVYEQFF. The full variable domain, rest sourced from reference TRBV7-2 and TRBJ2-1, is GAGVSQSPSNKVTEKGKDVELRCDPISGHTALYWYRQSLGQGLEFLIYFQGNSAPDKSGLPSDRFSAERTGGSVSTLTIQRTQQEDSAVYLCASSFPHRGVYEQFFGPGTRLTVL.

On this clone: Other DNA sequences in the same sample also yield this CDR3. CDR3 sequence: CAISEGSGTGSQETQYF. CDR3 DNA sequence: TGTGCCATCAGTGAGGGGTCCGGGACAGGGTCGCAAGAGACCCAGTACTTC. This chain links TRBV10-3 with TRBJ2-5; 9 bases align to TRBD1. The CDR3 spans 17 residues. Germline V CDR1 and CDR2: ENHRY, SYGVKD. V shed 2 bases, J shed 2 bases, and the junction held 9 bases outside the gene matches.

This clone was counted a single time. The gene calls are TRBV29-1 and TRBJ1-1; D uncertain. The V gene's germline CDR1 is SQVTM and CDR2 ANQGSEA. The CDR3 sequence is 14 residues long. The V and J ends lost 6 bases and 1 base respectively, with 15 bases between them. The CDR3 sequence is CSVVRHVKNTEAFF. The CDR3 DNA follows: TGCAGCGTCGTCCGACACGTTAAGAACACTGAAGCTTTCTTT.

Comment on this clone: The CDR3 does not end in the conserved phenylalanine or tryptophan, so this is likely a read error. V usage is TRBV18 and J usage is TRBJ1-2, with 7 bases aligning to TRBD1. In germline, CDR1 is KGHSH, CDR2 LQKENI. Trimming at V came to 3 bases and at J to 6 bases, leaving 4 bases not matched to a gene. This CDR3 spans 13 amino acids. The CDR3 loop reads CASSPGQVDGYTL. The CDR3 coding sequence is TGTGCCAGCTCACCCGGACAGGTCGATGGCTACACCCTC.

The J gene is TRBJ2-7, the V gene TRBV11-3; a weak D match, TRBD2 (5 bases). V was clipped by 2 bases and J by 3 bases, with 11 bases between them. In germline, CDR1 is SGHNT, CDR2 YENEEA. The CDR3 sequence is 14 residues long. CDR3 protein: CASSLSGSSYEQYF. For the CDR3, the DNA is TGTGCCAGCAGCTTAAGTGGGAGTAGCTACGAGCAGTACTTC.